The T cell receptor (beta chain) described here comes from a study of T-cell reconstitution after alpha-beta-depleted transplantation in children. Preparing the TCRbeta library involved the use of unique molecular identifiers. TCRdb fed the PCR reads into MiXCR, producing one record per CDR3 protein. The data hold roughly 500,000 distinct CDR3 sequences, with about an eighth observed a single time. V was clipped by 0 bases and J by 1 base, with 14 bases between them. The CDR3 totals 16 residues. The germline gives CDR1 SGDLS, CDR2 YYNGEE. The sequence derives from a human donor who donated a stem cell graft to a child with combined immunodeficiency. The rearrangement joins TRBV9 to TRBJ2-7, with D perhaps TRBD1 (6 bases). Sequenced material: PBMCs from the stem cell graft donor, taken from the stem cell graft. CDR3 DNA: TGTGCCAGCAGCGTAGGTGGACAGTCCTCGTCCTACGAGCAGTACTTC. It specifies CASSVGGQSSSYEQYF.